This TCR beta chain is drawn from a study of T cells in women clearing cervical HPV infection. Whole-study context: For cases, blood was sampled a median 149 days after lesion detection, interquartile range about 90 to 200 days.

The CDR3 covers 13 residues. Germline V gene lookup returns CDR1 DFQATT and CDR2 SNEGSKA (reference sequence). The V end lost 0 bases, the J end lost 4 bases, and 10 bases lay between the germline ends. Each participant carried one incident cervical HPV16 infection only. Produced via immunoSEQ multiplex PCR; TCRdb's table is partial and in-frame only. The listing records about 22,000 clones. In the case of this clone: The CDR3 extends 3 residues past the end of the read, so its final part is completed from the germline J gene.

The TCR was taken from a woman between 18 and 70 years old with a cervical HPV16 infection that either progressed to CIN3+ or cleared (not recorded which). J is TRBJ2-7 and V is TRBV20-1; a possible D gene is TRBD1 (6 bases). The sample taken for sequencing was blood buffy coat. The DNA read from the CDR3 is TGCAGTGCTAGAGATCAGGGGATGTACGAG. This gives the protein CSARDQGMYE. The full CDR3 sequence reads CSARDQGMYEQYF.